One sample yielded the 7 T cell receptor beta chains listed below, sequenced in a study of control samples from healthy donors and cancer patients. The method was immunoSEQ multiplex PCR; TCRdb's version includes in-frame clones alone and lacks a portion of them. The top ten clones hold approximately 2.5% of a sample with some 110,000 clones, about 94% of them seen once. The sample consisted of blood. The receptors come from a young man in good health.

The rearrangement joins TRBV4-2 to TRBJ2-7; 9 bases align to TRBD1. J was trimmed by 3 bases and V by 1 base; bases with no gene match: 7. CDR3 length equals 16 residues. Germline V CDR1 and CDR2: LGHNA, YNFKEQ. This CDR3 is CASSQVNRGQDYEQYF. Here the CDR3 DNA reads TGTGCCAGCAGCCAAGTAAACAGGGGGCAGGACTACGAGCAGTACTTC.

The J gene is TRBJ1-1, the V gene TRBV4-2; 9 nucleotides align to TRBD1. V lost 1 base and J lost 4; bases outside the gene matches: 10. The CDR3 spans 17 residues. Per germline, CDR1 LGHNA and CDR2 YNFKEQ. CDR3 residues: CASSQVNLGDRATEAFF. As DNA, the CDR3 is TGTGCCAGCAGCCAAGTGAACTTGGGGGACAGGGCCACTGAAGCTTTCTTT.

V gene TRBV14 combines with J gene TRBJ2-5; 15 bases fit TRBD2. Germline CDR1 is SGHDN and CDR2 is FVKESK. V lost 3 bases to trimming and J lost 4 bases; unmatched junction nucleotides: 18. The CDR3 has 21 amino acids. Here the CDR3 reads CASSHPGTSGGHPGAVETQYF. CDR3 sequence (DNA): TGTGCCAGCAGCCACCCCGGGACTAGCGGGGGGCATCCCGGGGCGGTAGAGACCCAGTACTTC.

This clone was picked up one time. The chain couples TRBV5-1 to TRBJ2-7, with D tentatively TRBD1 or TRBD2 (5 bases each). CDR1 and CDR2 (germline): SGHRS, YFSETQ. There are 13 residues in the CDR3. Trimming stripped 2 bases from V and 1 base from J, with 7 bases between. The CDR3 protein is CASSLGESYEQYF. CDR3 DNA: TGCGCCAGCAGCTTAGGGGAGTCCTACGAGCAGTACTTC.

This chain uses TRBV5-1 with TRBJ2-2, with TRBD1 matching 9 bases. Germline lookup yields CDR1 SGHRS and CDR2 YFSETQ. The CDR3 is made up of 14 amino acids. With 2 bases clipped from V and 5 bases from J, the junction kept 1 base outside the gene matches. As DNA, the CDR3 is TGCGCCAGCAGCTTAGGACAGGGGACCGGGGAGCTGTTTTTT. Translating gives CASSLGQGTGELFF.

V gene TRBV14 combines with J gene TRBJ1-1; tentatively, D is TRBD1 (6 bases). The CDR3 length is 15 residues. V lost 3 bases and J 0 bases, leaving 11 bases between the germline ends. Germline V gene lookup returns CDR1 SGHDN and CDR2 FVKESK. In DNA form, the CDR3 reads TGTGCCAGCAGCCAGATGACAGGACTGAACACTGAAGCTTTCTTT. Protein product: CASSQMTGLNTEAFF.

CDR3 in amino acids: CASSEAGGLFF. Here the CDR3 DNA reads TGTGCCAGCAGTGAAGCTGGAGGGCTGTTTTTT. V is TRBV2 and J is TRBJ2-2; TRBD2 is a possible D gene (5 bases). Germline values: CDR1 SNHLY, CDR2 FYNNEI. This CDR3 spans 11 amino acids. V was cut by 0 bases and J by 13 bases, with 6 bases left in between.